This T cell receptor (beta chain) emerged from a study of shared clonotypes between healthy human individuals. Study overall: The cohort had a couple of women and a few men, ages 18 to 49.

In the source study's methods: ImmunoSEQ output held junction-only sequences without quality scores, so filtering differed. Generated by immunoSEQ multiplex PCR, the TCRdb table keeps only in-frame clones and is missing some. V, J and clone size were drawn from that table, and D and trimming were deduced from the DNA. The repertoire holds around 1.1 million clones, with 75% to 85% as singletons. Remarks on this clone: Its specificity is unknown.

The V and J ends lost 1 base and 5 bases, in that order; junction bases with no gene match: 8. The CDR3 is 16 residues long. CDR1 SGHNT and CDR2 YENEEA come from the germline V gene. Notes on the study in general: Estimated clonotype richness was generally higher in naive than memory subsets. A handful of donors showed sharing of approximately 5% of naive CD4 clonotypes.

The TCR comes from a man aged 18 to 29 in good health. Some clones in this sample may be carry-over from other donors' samples. The V call is TRBV11-3, the J call TRBJ2-1, with TRBD2 identical over 7 bases. Input material: memory CD4+ T cells from PBMCs. Subset in this sample: CD45RA-negative fraction. CDR3 nucleotide sequence: TGTGCCAGCAGCTTAGGTTTGCTAGCGGTAAACAATGAGCAGTTCTTC. This codes for CASSLGLLAVNNEQFF.